The entry that follows covers one T cell receptor (beta chain) sequence. Additional DNA sequences in this sample encode the identical CDR3. The sample belongs to a study of control samples from healthy donors and cancer patients. Generated by immunoSEQ multiplex PCR, the TCRdb table keeps only in-frame clones and is missing some. The sample comprises 200,000 or so clones, roughly nine tenths of which are singletons, and roughly 1.9% rests with the top ten. Trimming left V 1 base short and J 1 base short, with 7 bases between. Germline V lookup: CDR1 MNHNS, CDR2 SASEGT. The CDR3 length is 14 residues. The sample taken for sequencing was blood. V is TRBV6-1 and J is TRBJ1-1; D possibly corresponds to TRBD1 (5 bases). This sequence was found in a man aged 25 to 45 in good health. CDR3 DNA sequence: TGTGCCAGCAGTGAAGGTACAGGGAACACTGAAGCTTTCTTT. As protein: CASSEGTGNTEAFF.